Detailed here is one T cell receptor (beta chain). Its antigen is currently not known. Per-base quality was not reported, and no clone a single base away is much larger than it. This entry belongs to a study of shared clonotypes between healthy human individuals (dated by TCRdb to 2018 to 2021). Some background on the complete study: The cohort included three men and a couple of women between 18 and 49 years of age. Per donor, three plates each were used for CD4 naive and CD4 memory, two for CD8 naive, and one for CD8 memory. To estimate repertoire size and how much clonotypes are shared between individuals, the study performed deep sequencing of blood TCR repertoires from roughly five healthy adults. Libraries were prepared and TCR repertoires were sequenced by different laboratories using diverse techniques, in order to increase sequencing depth and limit assay-specific biases. Leukapheresis yielded between about 0.85 and 9.5 billion PBMCs per donor. Here is what the overall study found, with its caveats: Across a handful of donors, 4.5% to 6.5% of naive CD4, 3% to 4% of naive CD8, around 2.5% of memory CD4, and about 0.44% of memory CD8 clonotypes were shared. Even with the large sequencing depth, rarefaction of the sorted-subset datasets indicated that sequencing was incomplete. Higher generation probabilities were observed for clonotypes shared by all four sorted-subset donors than for non-shared clonotypes. Sampling was restricted to blood, and TCR repertoires in tissues likely differ from the TCR repertoires found in blood. Because the study included only a small number of donors, the genetic and exposure-history diversity represented was limited. Pairwise subsampling indicated that sequencing depth was expected to affect the degree of clonotype sharing among donors. Naive subsets generally had larger estimated clonotype richness than memory subsets.

The donors were healthy, HIV-negative adults with no recently reported acute infections or vaccinations. Every donor was a Caucasian adult living in Nashville, Tennessee, USA. CD4+ T cells were enriched through magnetic negative selection, after which naive cells were positively selected on CD45RA and the remaining negative fraction served as the memory subset. After blood collection by leukapheresis, PBMCs were isolated using Ficoll-Histopaque density gradient centrifugation and then cryopreserved in the vapor phase of liquid nitrogen. Purity and quantity of every magnetically sorted T cell population were checked by analytical flow cytometry. From each sorted fraction, genomic DNA was isolated and quantified by UV absorbance on a Nanodrop 2000c. TCR CDR3 regions were amplified from genomic DNA by multiplex PCR using the deep immunoSEQ assay. For each cell subset, the extracted genomic DNA was distributed evenly across all wells of several immunoSEQ 96-well plates, and each plate served as one replicate. For sorted subsets, each replicate PCR was loaded with 200 ng genomic DNA, equivalent to 25,000 to 35,000 T cell genomes. Purified libraries were measured with a Qubit 3.0 fluorometer, size-checked on a Bioanalyzer 2100, and measured again with the KAPA Library Quantification kit. Every immunoSEQ 96-well plate was sequenced on a dedicated single-read 150-cycle Illumina NextSeq 550 flow cell. Per the original workflow: Because the immunoSEQ output included only junctional sequences and no quality scores, the filtering could not be the same as the filtering used for full-length reads. To assign V/J genes and CDR3, sequences were annotated using PyIR, a Python wrapper for IgBLAST v1.9, with IMGT germline references. Reads were filtered out if the reads had weak V/J assignments (E-value above 1e-6), no CDR3, stop codons, out-of-frame junctions, or ambiguous translated residues. A V3J clonotype was defined by an identical inferred V gene, J gene, and CDR3 amino acid sequence. Percentage overlap between repertoires was calculated by dividing the number of shared unique clonotypes by the size of the smaller repertoire. Repertoire richness was assessed with RTK rarefaction, the Chao1 estimator, and Recon v2.1 estimates of unobserved clonotypes. OLGA was used to compute generation probabilities for all TCRbeta clonotypes that the gDNA method yielded from a few donors. The table was pulled from immuneACCESS by TCRdb, which kept in-frame rearrangements only. Such tables lose some clones; where checked, under half of the loss comes from unresolved V genes, and the rest has no known cause. V, J and clone size derive from that table, while D and trimming were established from the DNA sequence. The sample has millions of clones on record, around nine tenths of them singletons. The leading ten clones occupy around 0.15% of the sample.

Sequenced sample: naive CD4+ T cells sorted from blood. Sample cell subset or site, as interpreted from the label and publication: CD45RA+ positively selected. The source is a young man in good health.

The CDR3 region has the sequence CASSSQPYNSPLHF. The DNA reads TGTGCCAGCAGCTCACAACCCTATAATTCACCCCTCCACTTT. The V and J genes are TRBV7-2 and TRBJ1-6; the D gene assignment is ambiguous. V is cut by 4 bases and J by 2 bases, and the space between the germline ends is 6 bases. From cysteine to phenylalanine, the CDR3 is 14 amino acids long. The retained sequence is limited to the CDR3, 42 bases, with the frame set at the first base. CDR1 and CDR2, per the germline V gene, are SGHTA and FQGNSA.